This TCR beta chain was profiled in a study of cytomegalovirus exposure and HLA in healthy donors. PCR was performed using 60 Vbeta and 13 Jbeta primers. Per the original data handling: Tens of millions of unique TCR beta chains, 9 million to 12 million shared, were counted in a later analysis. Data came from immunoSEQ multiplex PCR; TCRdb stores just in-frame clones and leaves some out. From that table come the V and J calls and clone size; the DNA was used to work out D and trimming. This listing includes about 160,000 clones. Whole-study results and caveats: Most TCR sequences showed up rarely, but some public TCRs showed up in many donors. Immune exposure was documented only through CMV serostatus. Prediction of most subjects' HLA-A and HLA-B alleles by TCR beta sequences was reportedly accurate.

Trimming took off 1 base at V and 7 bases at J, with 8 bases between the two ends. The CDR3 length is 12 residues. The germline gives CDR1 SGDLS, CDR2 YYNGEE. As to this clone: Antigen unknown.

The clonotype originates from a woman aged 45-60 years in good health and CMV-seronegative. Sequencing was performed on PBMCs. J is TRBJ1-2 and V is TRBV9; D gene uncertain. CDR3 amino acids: CASSVIRSGYTF. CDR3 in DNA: TGTGCCAGCAGCGTAATCCGTTCTGGCTACACCTTC.